This TCR beta chain was recovered during a study of response to subunit inactivated influenza vaccine. Study-wide points: Only a handful of new T cells, the authors suggested, are recruited with each seasonal influenza vaccination.

TCRdb reprocessed the RT-PCR reads via MiXCR and lists one record per CDR3 protein. The table has 800,000 or so distinct CDR3 sequences, 21% seen once. V dropped 4 bases and J dropped 0; count of bases not matched to a gene: 9. This CDR3 region has 20 residues. Germline assignment: CDR1 SGHVS and CDR2 FNYEAQ. This clonotype was recorded a few times. The antigen remains undetermined. This TCR derives from a man aged 50 to 60 who received an inactivated influenza vaccine. This specimen consisted of PBMCs from blood, obtained 5 days after vaccination. The chain employs TRBV7-6 and TRBJ2-2, with 15 bases lining up with TRBD2. CDR3 protein: CASSSTPGLAGGPNTGELFF. CDR3 coding DNA: TGTGCCAGCAGCTCTACCCCGGGACTAGCGGGGGGCCCGAACACCGGGGAGCTGTTTTTT.